Listed here are 29 T cell receptor beta chains from one sample, sequenced in a study of identical twins. TCRdb reanalysed the 5' RACE reads using MiXCR and keeps one entry per CDR3 protein. The sample holds approximately 150,000 distinct CDR3 sequences, 3.5% seen once. Sequenced: memory T cells sorted from blood. These receptor sequences come from a man aged 18-30 years in good health.

This clonotype was detected many times. The rearrangement links TRBV11-1 to TRBJ2-1, with 9 nucleotides matching TRBD2. Looked up from germline, CDR1 is SGHAT and CDR2 is FQDESV (reference sequence). This CDR3 is 14 amino acids long. Losses at the gene ends were 2 bases for V and 6 bases for J; bases not matched to a gene: 2. DNA for the CDR3: TGTGCCAGCAGCTTACTAGCGGGACCCAATGAGCAGTTCTTC. Its protein product is CASSLLAGPNEQFF.

This clonotype was observed many times. The gene calls are TRBV2 and TRBJ1-4; 8 nucleotides match TRBD1. Losses at the gene ends were 6 bases for V and 8 bases for J; bases not matched to a gene: 8. Germline values: CDR1 SNHLY, CDR2 FYNNEI. The CDR3 totals 14 residues. The CDR3 sequence is CASREGQEGEKLFF. The CDR3 DNA is TGTGCCAGCAGGGAGGGACAGGAGGGGGAAAAACTGTTTTTT. Using reference TRBV2 and TRBJ1-4 for the parts outside the CDR3, the full variable domain is EPEVTQTPSHQVTQMGQEVILRCVPISNHLYFYWYRQILGQKVEFLVSFYNNEISEKSEIFDDQFSVERPDGSNFTLKIRSTKLEDSAMYFCASREGQEGEKLFFGSGTQLSVL.

In this sample, this clonotype turned up many times. The chain combines TRBV12-3 or TRBV12-4 with TRBJ2-5; 9 bases fit TRBD1. This CDR3 is built from 17 residues. Unmatched junction bases numbered 10, after V lost 5 bases and J lost 0 bases. The DNA for the CDR3 is TGTGCCAGCAGTCCACATCCGGGACAGGGCGACCAAGAGACCCAGTACTTC. This sequence encodes CASSPHPGQGDQETQYF.

The sample holds many counts of this clonotype. The chain recombines TRBV4-2 with TRBJ2-3; 10 bases are a match to TRBD1. CDR1 is LGHNA and CDR2 is YNFKEQ in the germline V gene. The CDR3 is 18 amino acids. J was trimmed by 2 bases and V by 0 bases; bases with no gene match: 8. CDR3 nucleotides: TGTGCCAGCAGCCAAGAATCCTCGACAGGGGGCGTCACAGATACGCAGTATTTT. Translated: CASSQESSTGGVTDTQYF.

This clonotype appeared many times. The chain employs TRBV7-9 and TRBJ2-6; 8 bases fit TRBD1. Trimming took 5 bases from V and 5 from J; bases not matched to a gene: 5. This CDR3 contains 15 residues. The germline gives CDR1 SEHNR, CDR2 FQNEAQ (reference sequence). Here the CDR3 reads CASSPGQGRANVLTF. The DNA for the CDR3 is TGTGCCAGCAGCCCCGGACAGGGTCGGGCCAACGTCCTGACTTTC.

A note on this clonotype: A much larger clone is a single base away; this may be a read error. No conserved phenylalanine or tryptophan is present at the end of the CDR3, so a read error is the likely explanation. J is TRBJ2-1 and V is TRBV5-1, with D perhaps given as TRBD1 or TRBD2 (6 bases each). Trimming removed 10 bases at V and 9 bases at J, with 23 bases between. Germline V gene lookup returns CDR1 SGHRS and CDR2 YFSETQ. The CDR3 has 14 amino acids. DNA for the CDR3: TGCGCCGCGGGAACAGGCCTCCCAGGGGCTGAGCAGTTCTGC. It is translated as CAAGTGLPGAEQFC.

This clonotype was recorded many times. This sequence joins TRBV3-1 and TRBJ1-2; 7 bases are a match to TRBD1. Losses at the gene ends were 1 base for V and 7 bases for J; bases not matched to a gene: 3. The CDR3 has 13 residues. The germline V gene has CDR1 LGHDT and CDR2 YNNKEL (reference sequence). The CDR3 region is CASSQGNRGGYTF. CDR3 bases: TGTGCCAGCAGCCAAGGAAACAGGGGTGGCTACACCTTC.

In its sample, this clonotype was seen many times. The V gene is TRBV20-1, the J gene TRBJ2-5; 10 nucleotides align to TRBD2. Unmatched junction bases numbered 17, after V lost 0 bases and J lost 7 bases. Germline V gene data show CDR1 as DFQATT and CDR2 as SNEGSKA (reference sequence). The CDR3 length is 18 residues. As DNA, the CDR3 is TGCAGTGCTAGAGAGAATAGCGGGAGGTGGGGGGGGTGGGGGACCCAGTACTTC. Protein sequence: CSARENSGRWGGWGTQYF.

This clonotype was counted many times. The chain couples TRBV5-1 to TRBJ2-7, with D perhaps matching TRBD1 (5 bases). CDR1 SGHRS and CDR2 YFSETQ come from the germline V gene. Trimming stripped 5 bases from V and 0 bases from J, with 9 bases between. The CDR3 runs to 13 residues. The CDR3 DNA reads as TGCGCCAGCAGTGACAGCCCCTCCTACGAGCAGTACTTC. Its translation is CASSDSPSYEQYF.

This clonotype was seen repeatedly, ten times or more. This chain uses TRBV20-1 with TRBJ2-1, with D unclear. V was trimmed by 8 bases and J by 10 bases, leaving 27 bases between them. Germline V CDR1 and CDR2: DFQATT, SNEGSKA (reference sequence). CDR3 length: 15 amino acids. CDR3 sequence reads: CSTPLTPVFGGEQFF. CDR3 in DNA: TGCAGTACCCCCTTGACGCCGGTTTTCGGTGGAGAGCAGTTCTTC.

This clonotype appeared a few times. A read error is possible here, since a much larger clone lies one base away. This CDR3 fails to terminate in the conserved phenylalanine or tryptophan, so it likely reflects a read error. The chain has TRBV20-1 and TRBJ1-1; D not resolved. Per germline, CDR1 DFQATT and CDR2 SNEGSKA (reference sequence). The CDR3 consists of 14 residues. Between the trimmed V and J ends, which lost 4 bases and 4 bases, there was a span of 16 bases. Here the CDR3 DNA reads TGCAGTGCTACCCAGAGAATATCGGGCACTGAAGCTTTCTAT. As protein: CSATQRISGTEAFY.

This clonotype was detected many times. The chain couples TRBV18 to TRBJ1-5; TRBD1 is a possible D gene (5 bases). The V gene's germline CDR1 is KGHSH and CDR2 LQKENI. The CDR3 length is 15 residues. V was pared by 3 bases and J by 1 base, with 10 bases between. CDR3 protein: CASSPKAGSNQPQHF. CDR3 DNA: TGTGCCAGCTCACCTAAGGCAGGGAGCAATCAGCCCCAGCATTTT.

This clonotype has only a few counts. The chain is built from TRBV18 and TRBJ1-2; weak D call: TRBD1 (5 bases). This CDR3 is 17 amino acids long. Per the germline V gene, CDR1 is KGHSH and CDR2 is LQKENI. V shed 3 bases and J shed 3 bases, with 20 bases lying between them. The CDR3 here is CASSPQGDSDYYYGYTF. DNA for the CDR3: TGTGCCAGCTCACCCCAGGGTGATTCCGACTATTACTATGGCTACACCTTC.

This clonotype was observed at least ten times. The rearrangement uses TRBV6-5 and TRBJ2-7; no definite D call. The CDR3 loop spans 11 amino acids. The V gene's germline CDR1 is MNHEY and CDR2 SVGAGI. The CDR3 DNA reads TGTGCCAGCAGTTACGGGGTCATCGGGCACGTC. As protein: CASSYGVIGHV.

This clonotype came up many times. The chain is built from TRBV6-2 or TRBV6-3 and TRBJ1-5, with 7 positions matching TRBD1. Germline-derived CDR1 and CDR2 are MNHEY and SVGEGT. Trimming at V came to 7 bases and at J to 1 base, leaving 13 bases not matched to a gene. The CDR3 spans 17 residues. The CDR3 here is CASTNPLQGISNQPQHF. In DNA, the CDR3 is TGTGCCAGCACCAACCCACTACAGGGGATAAGCAATCAGCCCCAGCATTTT.

The rearrangement links TRBV3-1 to TRBJ1-4; D gene unclear. Germline lookup yields CDR1 LGHDT and CDR2 YNNKEL (reference sequence). This CDR3 has 11 residues. Trimming left V 5 bases short and J 7 bases short, with 5 bases between. The CDR3 loop is CASSSFEKLFF. CDR3 bases: TGTGCCAGCAGCTCCTTTGAAAAACTGTTTTTT.

This clonotype was recorded many times. J is TRBJ1-5 and V is TRBV19; 7 bases align to TRBD1. CDR3 length equals 15 residues. The V gene end was trimmed by 11 bases and the J gene end by 1 base; junction bases not matched to a gene: 11. Germline loops: CDR1 LNHDA, CDR2 SQIVND (reference sequence). CDR3 region: CASRQGGPSNQPQHF. CDR3 DNA: TGTGCCTCACGACAGGGAGGCCCAAGCAATCAGCCCCAGCATTTT.

This clonotype was picked up many times. The chain links TRBV5-1 to TRBJ2-7; the D gene is possibly TRBD1 (5 bases). This CDR3 comprises 14 residues. Trimming pared 0 bases from V and 3 bases from J, leaving 10 bases between. CDR1 is SGHRS, CDR2 YFSETQ, per germline. CDR3 in DNA: TGCGCCAGCAGCTTGGGCCAGGGCCACTACGAGCAGTACTTC. Residues: CASSLGQGHYEQYF.

This clonotype was found many times. V gene TRBV12-3 or TRBV12-4 combines with J gene TRBJ1-1; 8 bases are shared with TRBD1. The trim removed 5 bases at V and 9 bases at J, leaving 14 bases unmatched. The CDR3 is 15 residues long. The CDR3 DNA sequence: TGTGCCAGCAGTAAGGGGACAGGCCTTACCACCAAAGCTTTCTTT. Amino acid sequence: CASSKGTGLTTKAFF.

The sample holds many counts of this clonotype. The chain uses TRBV3-1 and TRBJ2-5; 12 nucleotides align to TRBD1. The CDR3 has 17 amino acids. Germline V lookup: CDR1 LGHDT, CDR2 YNNKEL (reference sequence). Trimming removed 4 bases from V and 2 bases from J; junction bases left unmatched: 8. The CDR3 DNA sequence: TGTGCCAGCAGCCTAGGGGGACAGGGGGCCCCACAAGAGACCCAGTACTTC. It translates to CASSLGGQGAPQETQYF.

This clonotype was picked up many times. The V call is TRBV7-9, the J call TRBJ2-7, with a weak D call TRBD2 (6 bases). CDR3 length: 13 residues. V was clipped by 10 bases and J by 3 bases, with 16 bases between them. In germline, CDR1 is SEHNR, CDR2 FQNEAQ (reference sequence). The CDR3 DNA is TGTGCCACCCAGGGAGGAACTATCTACGAGCAGTACTTC. This sequence encodes CATQGGTIYEQYF.

This clonotype was counted ten times or more. V gene TRBV11-2 combines with J gene TRBJ2-1, with D hard to call. This CDR3 region has 14 residues. V gave up 2 bases and J gave up 8 bases, with 13 bases separating them. Germline V gene data show CDR1 as SGHAT and CDR2 as FQNNGV. The CDR3 here is CASSLIGLVYEQFF. As DNA, the CDR3 is TGTGCCAGCAGCTTAATTGGCTTGGTCTATGAGCAGTTCTTC.

This clonotype was counted at least ten times. J is TRBJ2-5 and V is TRBV12-3 or TRBV12-4; no clear D. This CDR3 is 14 amino acids long. V was clipped by 4 bases and J by 2 bases, with 11 bases between them. The CDR3 DNA reads TGTGCCAGCAGTTCCCGGTCAGGACAAGAGACCCAGTACTTC. It specifies CASSSRSGQETQYF.

In this sample, this clonotype turned up many times. V and J are TRBV6-1 and TRBJ1-6; no firm D call. This CDR3 comprises 14 residues. The germline V gene encodes CDR1 MNHNS and CDR2 SASEGT. Trimming took 7 bases from V and 6 from J, leaving 13 bases between them. The CDR3 loop is CASTPGQANSPLHF. The CDR3 nucleotides are TGTGCCAGCACCCCGGGCCAGGCTAATTCACCCCTCCACTTT.

This clonotype showed up many times. Here the CDR3 reads CASSLDRGISGNTIYF. The DNA of the CDR3 is TGCGCCAGCAGCTTGGACAGGGGCATCTCTGGAAACACCATATATTTT. The chain joins TRBV5-1 to TRBJ1-3, with TRBD1 matching 7 bases. J gave up 0 bases and V 0 bases, and 3 bases lay outside the gene matches. Germline V CDR1 and CDR2: SGHRS, YFSETQ. The length of the CDR3 is 16 residues.

The sample holds many counts of this clonotype. The chain employs TRBV5-5 and TRBJ2-1; D ambiguous. Germline V gene sequence: CDR1 SGHKS, CDR2 YYEKEE (reference sequence). The CDR3 has 15 amino acids. Trimming took 2 bases from V and 0 from J, leaving 9 bases between them. The CDR3 loop is CASSLGLSSYNEQFF. The CDR3 DNA sequence: TGTGCCAGCAGCTTAGGCCTAAGCTCCTACAATGAGCAGTTCTTC.

This clonotype has at least ten counts. V is TRBV19 and J is TRBJ2-7; 8 positions match TRBD1. Germline V gives CDR1 LNHDA, CDR2 SQIVND (reference sequence). The CDR3 loop spans 11 amino acids. Trimming at V came to 8 bases and at J to 9 bases, leaving 6 bases not matched to a gene. For the CDR3, the DNA is TGTGCCAGTGGACAGGGAATGTTGCAGTACTTC. Protein product: CASGQGMLQYF.

This clonotype has a count of ten or more. The V and J genes are TRBV24-1 and TRBJ1-1; 8 bases are a match to TRBD1. Per the germline V gene, CDR1 is KGHDR and CDR2 is SFDVKD. This CDR3 comprises 13 residues. V trimming: 10 bases; J trimming: 1 base; junction bases outside the gene matches: 4. The chain's CDR3 is CATRQGTNTEAFF. In DNA, the CDR3 is TGTGCCACTAGACAGGGGACGAACACTGAAGCTTTCTTT.

This clonotype was counted ten times or more. The rearrangement joins TRBV12-3 or TRBV12-4 to TRBJ2-2, with 7 positions matching TRBD1. The junction had 11 bases not matched to a gene; V was cut back by 7 bases and J by 6 bases. This CDR3 is built from 15 residues. The CDR3 protein is CASTRGQAVSGELFF. The DNA for the CDR3 is TGTGCCAGCACTCGAGGACAGGCCGTCTCCGGGGAGCTGTTTTTT.